The TCR beta chain described here comes from a study of Graves' ophthalmopathy and Graves' hyperthyroidism (dated by TCRdb to 2017 to 2018). With regard to the full study: Peripheral blood samples were taken at the time of initial diagnosis, before any treatment was given. The study used TCR beta repertoire signatures to distinguish Graves' ophthalmopathy from Graves' hyperthyroidism and to predict progression to ophthalmopathy. In total, around 130 blood samples were TCR-sequenced: fewer than 50 ophthalmopathy, roughly 77 hyperthyroidism and approximately 17 hyperthyroidism-to-ophthalmopathy patients. To explore V-J signatures that distinguish ophthalmopathy from hyperthyroidism, a discovery set of about a hundred patients was enrolled, made up of around 44 with ophthalmopathy and 57 with stable hyperthyroidism. The independent validation cohort included around 19 hyperthyroidism patients plus 17 patients who later progressed from hyperthyroidism to ophthalmopathy. In over five hyperthyroidism patients, the T-cell repertoires found in thyroid tissue were compared with those found in blood. Following sample collection, hyperthyroidism patients were given methimazole at a starting dose of 30 mg daily, and ophthalmopathy patients were given high-dose intravenous methylprednisolone. Beyond this particular receptor, the publication reports: In validation, the model predicted ophthalmopathy progression with more than 55% sensitivity and less than 80% specificity; roughly 11 predicted patients were CT-confirmed with GO in a median of 6.5 months. In cross-validation, the 13-signature model distinguished ophthalmopathy from stable hyperthyroidism with 85% to 90% sensitivity and 81.08% specificity, and in the test set the corresponding values were approximately 80% and 75%. Sample size was not statistically predetermined, and group allocation was not concealed from the investigators. Most expanded thyroid clonotypes with frequency above 0.001 were also detected in blood, suggesting blood repertoires may reflect the thyroid immune response.

This clonotype was seen many times. What this receptor recognizes is not known. Per-nucleotide qualities are absent, and no much larger clonotype sits a single base away. TCR beta CDR3 regions were amplified from RNA transcripts for repertoire sequencing. A first-round RT-PCR used HTBI primers with the Qiagen OneStep RT-PCR kit, followed by a second-round multiplex PCR, size selection and purification. Libraries were sequenced paired-end with 100 bp reads on an Illumina HiSeq2000. In the original analysis: SOAPnuke was used for read processing, and reads with adapters, uncalled bases, a mean Phred below 15, or no exact constant-primer or identifier match were discarded. COPE v1.2.5 was used to merge high-quality paired reads. Clonotypes were defined as unique nucleotide sequences and were aligned to IMGT TRB V, D and J references using MiTCR v1.1. Only V-J combinations with frequency above 0.0001 were analysed, covering about 99% of repertoires. A TCR clonal expansion and chaos score per V-J combination was defined as the ratio of F50 clonal expansion to chaos observed in the TCRdist matrix. Welch's t-statistics and random forest were used to reduce features to over ten V-J combinations, which were fed into a naive Bayes classifier. Thyroid-blood repertoire similarity was quantified with the Morisita-Horn index. TCRdb trimmed public reads at Q25 via fastp, called clones via MiXCR and kept in-frame beta chains. Duplicate CDR3 protein sequences are folded into a single record with the most common DNA and genes. The V and J calls here are based on TCRdb, not the publication. For this sample the table gives a few hundred thousand distinct CDR3 sequences, of which about a sixth were detected only once. The ten most abundant clones make up roughly an eighth of the sample.

Patients with ophthalmopathy had moderately to severely active disease, with a Clinical Activity Score of 3 or more, a NOSPECS grade of 4 or more, and a disease duration of less than 3 months. Patients with other autoimmune diseases, uncontrolled infections, pregnancy or lactation were excluded from the study. Diagnosis relied on clinical symptoms, serum thyroxine, TRAb, thyroid ultrasound and orbital computed tomography. Using Ficoll-Paque density gradient centrifugation, PBMCs were isolated from about 9.4 ml of fresh peripheral blood. Total RNA was extracted using Trizol reagent, and RNA quality was checked on an Agilent 2100 Bioanalyzer. V loses 1 base, J loses 0 bases, and the germline ends lie 7 bases apart. Taken from the germline V gene, the CDR1 and CDR2 loops are SGHAT and FQNNGV. The CDR3 sequence holds 15 residues, the cysteine and phenylalanine included. Kept here is only the CDR3 DNA, which spans 45 bases and is read in frame from base 1.

The sequenced sample consisted of peripheral blood. This chain joins TRBV11-2 to TRBJ1-3, with the D segment identity uncertain. The sequence derives from an adult man with Graves' ophthalmopathy. The CDR3 sequence is CASSLGRSSGNTIYF. The nucleotide sequence is given as TGTGCCAGCAGCTTAGGCAGGAGCTCTGGAAACACCATATATTTT.